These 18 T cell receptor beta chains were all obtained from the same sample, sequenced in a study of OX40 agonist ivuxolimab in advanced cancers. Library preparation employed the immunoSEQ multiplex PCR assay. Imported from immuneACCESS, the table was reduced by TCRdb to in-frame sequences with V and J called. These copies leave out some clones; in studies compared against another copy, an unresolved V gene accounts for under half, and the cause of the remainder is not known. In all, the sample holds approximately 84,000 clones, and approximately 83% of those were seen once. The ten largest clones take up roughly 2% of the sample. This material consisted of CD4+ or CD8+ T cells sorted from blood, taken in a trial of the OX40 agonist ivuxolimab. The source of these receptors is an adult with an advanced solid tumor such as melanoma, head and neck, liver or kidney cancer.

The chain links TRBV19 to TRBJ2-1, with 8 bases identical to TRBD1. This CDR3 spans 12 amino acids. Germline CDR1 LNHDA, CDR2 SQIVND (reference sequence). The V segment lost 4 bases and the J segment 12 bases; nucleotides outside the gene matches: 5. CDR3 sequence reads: CASSTGGVRQFF. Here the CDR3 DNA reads TGTGCCAGTAGTACAGGGGGCGTTAGGCAGTTCTTC.

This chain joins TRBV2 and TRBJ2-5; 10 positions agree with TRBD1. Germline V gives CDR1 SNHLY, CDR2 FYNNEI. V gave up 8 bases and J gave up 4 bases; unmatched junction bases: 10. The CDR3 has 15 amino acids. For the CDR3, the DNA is TGTGCCAGCTATAGCCCGACAGGGGGCTTAGAGACCCAGTACTTC. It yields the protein CASYSPTGGLETQYF.

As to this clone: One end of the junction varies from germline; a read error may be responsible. The CDR3 loop is CASSWGTGTDTQYF. CDR3 in DNA: TGTGCTAGCAGCTGGGGGACAGGCACAGATACGCAGTATTTT. V gene TRBV7-7 combines with J gene TRBJ2-3, with 7 bases lining up with TRBD1. CDR1 and CDR2 from the germline V gene are SSHAT and FNYEAQ (reference sequence). This CDR3 comprises 14 residues. Variable domain in full (rest from reference TRBV7-7 and TRBJ2-3): GAGVSQSPRYKVTKRGQDVTLRCDPISSHATLYWYQQALGQGPEFLTYFNYEAQPDKSGLPSDRFSAERPEGSISTLTIQRTEQRDSAMYRCASSWGTGTDTQYFGPGTRLTVL.

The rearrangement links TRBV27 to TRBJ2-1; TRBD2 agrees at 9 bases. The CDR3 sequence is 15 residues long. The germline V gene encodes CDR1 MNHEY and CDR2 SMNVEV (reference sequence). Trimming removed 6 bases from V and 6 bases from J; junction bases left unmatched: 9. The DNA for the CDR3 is TGTGCCAGCAGAATTAGCGGGGGACGCGGCAATGAGCAGTTCTTC. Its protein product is CASRISGGRGNEQFF.

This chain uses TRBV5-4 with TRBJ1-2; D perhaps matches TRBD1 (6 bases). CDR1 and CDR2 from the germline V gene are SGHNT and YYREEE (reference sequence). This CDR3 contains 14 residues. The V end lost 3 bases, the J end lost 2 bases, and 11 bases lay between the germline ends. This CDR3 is CASSSDRWNYGYTF. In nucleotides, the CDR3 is TGTGCCAGCAGCTCCGACAGGTGGAACTATGGCTACACCTTC.

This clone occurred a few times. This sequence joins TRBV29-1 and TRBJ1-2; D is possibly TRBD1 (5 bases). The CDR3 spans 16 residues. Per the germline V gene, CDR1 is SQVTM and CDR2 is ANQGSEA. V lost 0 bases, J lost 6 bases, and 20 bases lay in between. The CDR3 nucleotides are TGCAGCGTTGAAGATCTCGAGGGGCAGGGCGTCAATGGCTACACCTTC. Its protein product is CSVEDLEGQGVNGYTF. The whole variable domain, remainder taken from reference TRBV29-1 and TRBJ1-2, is SAVISQKPSRDICQRGTSLTIQCQVDSQVTMMFWYRQQPGQSLTLIATANQGSEATYESGFVIDKFPISRPNLTFSTLTVSNMSPEDSSIYLCSVEDLEGQGVNGYTFGSGTRLTVV.

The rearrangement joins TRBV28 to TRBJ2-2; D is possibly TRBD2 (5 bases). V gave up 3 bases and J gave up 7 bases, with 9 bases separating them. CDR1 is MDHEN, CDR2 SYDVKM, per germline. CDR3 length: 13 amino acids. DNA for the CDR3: TGTGCCAGCAGTTTTCGGGATGGCGGGGAGCTGTTTTTT. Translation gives CASSFRDGGELFF. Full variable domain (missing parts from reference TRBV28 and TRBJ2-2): DVKVTQSSRYLVKRTGEKVFLECVQDMDHENMFWYRQDPGLGLRLIYFSYDVKMKEKGDIPEGYSVSREKKERFSLILESASTNQTSMYLCASSFRDGGELFFGEGSRLTVL.

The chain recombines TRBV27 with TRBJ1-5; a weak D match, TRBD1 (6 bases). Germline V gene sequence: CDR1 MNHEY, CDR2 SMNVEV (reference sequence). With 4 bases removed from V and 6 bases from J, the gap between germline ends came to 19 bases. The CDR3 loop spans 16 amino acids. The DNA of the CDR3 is TGTGCCAGCAGTTCGTTGGGACACTACAAGGGTCAGCCCCAGCATTTT. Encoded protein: CASSSLGHYKGQPQHF.

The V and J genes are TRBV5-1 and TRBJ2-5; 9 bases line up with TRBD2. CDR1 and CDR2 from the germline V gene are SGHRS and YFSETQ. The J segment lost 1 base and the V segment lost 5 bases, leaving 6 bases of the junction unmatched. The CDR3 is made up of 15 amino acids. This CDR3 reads CASRTRGGRQETQYF. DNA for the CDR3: TGCGCCAGCAGAACGCGGGGGGGGCGCCAAGAGACCCAGTACTTC. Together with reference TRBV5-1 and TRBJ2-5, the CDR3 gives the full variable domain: KAGVTQTPRYLIKTRGQQVTLSCSPISGHRSVSWYQQTPGQGLQFLFEYFSETQRNKGNFPGRFSGRQFSNSRSEMNVSTLELGDSALYLCASRTRGGRQETQYFGPGTRLLVL.

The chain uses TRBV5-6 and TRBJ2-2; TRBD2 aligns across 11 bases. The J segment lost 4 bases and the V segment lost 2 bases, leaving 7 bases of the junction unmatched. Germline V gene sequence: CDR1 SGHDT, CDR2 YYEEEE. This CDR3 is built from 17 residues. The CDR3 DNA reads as TGTGCCAGCAGCTTTAGCGGGGGGGGCCGGGTCACCGGGGAGCTGTTTTTT. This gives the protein CASSFSGGGRVTGELFF.

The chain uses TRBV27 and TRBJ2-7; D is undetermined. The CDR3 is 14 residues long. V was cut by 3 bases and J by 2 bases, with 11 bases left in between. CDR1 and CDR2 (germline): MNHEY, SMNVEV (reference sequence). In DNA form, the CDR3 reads TGTGCCAGCAGTTTTTTCGAGCCCCCCTACGAGCAGTACTTC. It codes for CASSFFEPPYEQYF.

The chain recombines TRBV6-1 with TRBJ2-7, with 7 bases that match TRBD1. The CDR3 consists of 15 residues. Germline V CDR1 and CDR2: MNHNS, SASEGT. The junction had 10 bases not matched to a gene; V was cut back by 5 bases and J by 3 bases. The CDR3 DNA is TGTGCCAGCAGTAGAGGACCGGGACAGAGCTACGAGCAGTACTTC. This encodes CASSRGPGQSYEQYF.

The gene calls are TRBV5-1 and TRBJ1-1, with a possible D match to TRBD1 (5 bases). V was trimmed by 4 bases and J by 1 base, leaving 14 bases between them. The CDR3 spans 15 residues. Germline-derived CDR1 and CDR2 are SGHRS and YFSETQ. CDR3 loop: CASSPTRERNTEAFF. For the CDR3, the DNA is TGCGCCAGCAGCCCTACCAGGGAAAGGAACACTGAAGCTTTCTTT.

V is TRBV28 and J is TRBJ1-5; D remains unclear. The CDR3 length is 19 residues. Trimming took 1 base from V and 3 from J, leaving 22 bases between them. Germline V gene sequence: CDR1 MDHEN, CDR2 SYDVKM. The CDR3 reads CASSLFGLGRTLLNQPQHF. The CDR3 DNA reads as TGTGCCAGCAGTTTATTTGGTTTGGGCAGGACTCTTCTCAATCAGCCCCAGCATTTT.

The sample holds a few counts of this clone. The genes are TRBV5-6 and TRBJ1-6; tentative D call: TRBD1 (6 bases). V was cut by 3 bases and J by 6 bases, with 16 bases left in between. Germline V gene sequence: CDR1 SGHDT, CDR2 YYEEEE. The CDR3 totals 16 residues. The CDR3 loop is CASSSHVDRFNSPLHF. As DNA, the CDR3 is TGTGCCAGCAGCTCCCACGTCGACAGGTTTAATTCACCCCTCCACTTT.

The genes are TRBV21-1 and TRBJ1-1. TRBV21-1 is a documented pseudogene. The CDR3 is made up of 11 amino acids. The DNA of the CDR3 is TGTGCCAGCAGCAAGATGTCTGAAGCTTTCTTT. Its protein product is CASSKMSEAFF.

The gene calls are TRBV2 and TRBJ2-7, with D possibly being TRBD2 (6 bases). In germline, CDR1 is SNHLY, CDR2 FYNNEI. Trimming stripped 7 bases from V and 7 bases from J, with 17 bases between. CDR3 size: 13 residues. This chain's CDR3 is CASNRQSAGEQYF. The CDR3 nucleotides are TGTGCCAGCAACCGACAGTCGGCGGGGGAGCAGTACTTC. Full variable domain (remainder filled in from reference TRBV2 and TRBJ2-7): EPEVTQTPSHQVTQMGQEVILRCVPISNHLYFYWYRQILGQKVEFLVSFYNNEISEKSEIFDDQFSVERPDGSNFTLKIRSTKLEDSAMYFCASNRQSAGEQYFGPGTRLTVT.

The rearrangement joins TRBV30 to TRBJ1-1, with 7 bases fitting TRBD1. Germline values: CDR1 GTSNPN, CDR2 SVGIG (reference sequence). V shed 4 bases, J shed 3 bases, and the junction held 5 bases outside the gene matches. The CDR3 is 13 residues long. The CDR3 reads CAWTGGEDTEAFF. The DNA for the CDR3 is TGTGCCTGGACAGGGGGAGAGGACACTGAAGCTTTCTTT.